This TCR beta chain was profiled in a study of blood T cells in healthy people across ages. Study results and limitations: TCR beta diversity per million T cells fell roughly linearly with age. Any changes in expanded clonotypes were possibly confounded, as donor CMV status remained unknown.

Concerning this clonotype: Its antigen is unidentified.

The V gene's germline CDR1 is SGHDT and CDR2 YYEEEE. CDR3 size: 15 residues. With 3 bases removed from V and 5 bases from J, the gap between germline ends came to 15 bases. Next came a second PCR, run for about 6 to 12 cycles, which used a sample-barcoded 5' primer along with a J-beta primer mix. From the 5' RACE reads, TCRdb called clonotypes with MiXCR, one entry per CDR3 protein. The data show about 1.1 million distinct CDR3 sequences, with less than 45% seen just once and around 12% held by the top ten. Specimen: blood. The origin of this receptor is a man aged 18 to 29 in good health. The chain uses TRBV5-6 and TRBJ2-1; tentatively, D is TRBD2 (6 bases). The chain's CDR3 is CASSSVVRGHNEQFF. The CDR3 DNA reads as TGTGCCAGCAGCTCCGTTGTGCGGGGCCACAATGAGCAGTTCTTC.